The T cell receptor beta chain described here comes from a study of T cell repertoires and leukemia-associated antigens. Study overall: Each sample gave roughly 3 to 5.0 million effective reads. Points from the study as a whole: Vbeta, Jbeta, VDJ rearrangement and unique CDR3 counts did not differ significantly across four groups. Specificity and function of the expanded clones need further investigation.

Concerning this clonotype: The antigen is unknown.

TCRdb analysed the 5' RACE reads with MiXCR anew, one entry per CDR3 protein. This sample has 9,700 or so distinct CDR3 sequences, with approximately 40% found just once. The CDR3 is 20 residues long. Sequenced input: CD3+ T cells sorted from blood and cultured. The source of this sequence is a female donor in good health. This chain joins TRBV21-1 and TRBJ2-7; TRBD2 was called by the table and not checked on the DNA. TRBV21-1 counts as a pseudogene. The CDR3 reads CASSKLHEGRREFLSYEQYF. The CDR3, as DNA: TGTGCCAGCAGCAAACTCCACGAAGGTCGGCGGGAGTTTCTTTCCTACGAGCAGTACTTC.